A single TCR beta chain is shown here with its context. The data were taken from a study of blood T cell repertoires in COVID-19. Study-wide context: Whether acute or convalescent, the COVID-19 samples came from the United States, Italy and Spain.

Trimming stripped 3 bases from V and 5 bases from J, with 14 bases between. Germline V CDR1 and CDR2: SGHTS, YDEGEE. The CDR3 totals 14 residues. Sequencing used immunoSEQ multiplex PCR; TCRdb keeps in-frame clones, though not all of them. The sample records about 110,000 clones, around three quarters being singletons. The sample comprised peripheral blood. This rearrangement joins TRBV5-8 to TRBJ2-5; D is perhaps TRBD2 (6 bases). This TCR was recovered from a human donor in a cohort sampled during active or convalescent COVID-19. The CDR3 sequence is CASSWWRGWETQYF. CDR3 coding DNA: TGTGCCAGCAGCTGGTGGAGGGGTTGGGAGACCCAGTACTTC.